The sequence of this TCR beta chain was determined in a study of cytotoxic CD8 clonotypes in ibrutinib-treated CLL. Study at large: Response specimens were obtained following a median treatment duration of about twelve months, with a range of 6 to 36. Study-level findings and limits: Circulating CD8+ T-cell counts were tracked by baseline clonality, which exceeded that of age-matched healthy donors.

Investigators sought sequencing depths of between 1 in 200,000 and 1 in 1 million T cells. Libraries were prepared by immunoSEQ multiplex PCR; TCRdb keeps only in-frame clonotypes and omits some of them. The data hold a few hundred thousand clones, with approximately 80% observed a single time. V shed 1 base, J shed 8 bases, and the junction held 12 bases outside the gene matches. This CDR3 spans 16 amino acids. Germline V CDR1 and CDR2: SEHNR, FQNEAQ (reference sequence). Notes on this clone: Antigen specificity is unknown.

Source: PBMCs, taken before ibrutinib treatment. The chain employs TRBV7-9 and TRBJ1-2; 8 bases line up with TRBD1. This TCR was sampled from a human donor with chronic lymphocytic leukemia. The CDR3 sequence is CASSLGGQGKARGYTF. In DNA, the CDR3 is TGTGCCAGCAGCTTAGGCGGACAGGGAAAGGCCAGGGGCTACACCTTC. Together with reference TRBV7-9 and TRBJ1-2, the CDR3 gives the full variable domain: DTGVSQNPRHKITKRGQNVTFRCDPISEHNRLYWYRQTLGQGPEFLTYFQNEAQLEKSRLLSDRFSAERPKGSFSTLEIQRTEQGDSAMYLCASSLGGQGKARGYTFGSGTRLTVV.